This TCR beta chain appears in the sequencing data of a study of graft-versus-host responses after intestinal transplantation. Study as a whole: Those transplanted obtained multivisceral, liver-intestinal, or isolated intestinal grafts. Tacrolimus and steroids were given for around 3 years to all recipients after anti-thymocyte globulin induction. Study-wide results and caveats: Elevated graft-versus-host to host-versus-graft clonal ratios in allografts were recorded for patients with graft-donor T cell macrochimerism. GvH clones occurred in recipient marrow; some first appeared in ileum or blood.

TCRdb's copy holds only in-frame clones and misses some; the assay was immunoSEQ multiplex PCR. Here the sample spans over 80,000 clones, about nine tenths being singletons. A remark on this clone: Its antigen remains unknown.

The CDR3 extends over 15 amino acids. V lost 4 bases to trimming and J lost 2 bases; unmatched junction nucleotides: 4. Germline assignment: CDR1 SGHRS and CDR2 YFSETQ. The chain couples TRBV5-1 to TRBJ2-1; TRBD2 agrees at 9 bases. The sample here was unstimulated CD4+ T cells sorted from spleen or lymph node cells, taken before transplant. The TCR sequence derives from a human donor who was the organ donor for an intestinal transplant. The CDR3 region is CASSASGGTYNEQFF. The CDR3 bases are TGCGCCAGCAGCGCGAGCGGGGGGACCTACAATGAGCAGTTCTTC.